Below, 9 T cell receptor beta chains from the same sample are listed, as sequenced in a study of blood T cell repertoires in COVID-19. Sequencing was performed with immunoSEQ multiplex PCR; in TCRdb, only in-frame clones are kept and a portion is missing. The sample has 300,000 to 450,000 clones, 70% to 85% seen once. The sequenced material came from peripheral blood. The receptor source for this set is a human donor with acute or convalescent COVID-19. The donor label of this sample is uncertain.

The rearrangement links TRBV6-5 to TRBJ2-1; 7 positions agree with TRBD1. The CDR3 spans 13 residues. Germline V gene data show CDR1 as MNHEY and CDR2 as SVGAGI. Trimming took 9 bases from V and 7 from J; bases not matched to a gene: 9. CDR3 loop: CASTGVIGNEQFF. The CDR3 DNA is TGTGCCAGTACAGGGGTTATTGGGAATGAGCAGTTCTTC.

V and J are TRBV28 and TRBJ1-5; the match to TRBD1 covers 8 bases. Germline CDR1 reads MDHEN; CDR2 reads SYDVKM. The CDR3 has 14 amino acids. V dropped 5 bases and J dropped 7; count of bases not matched to a gene: 7. The CDR3 loop reads CASSPNRGNQPQHF. DNA of the CDR3: TGTGCCAGCAGTCCGAACAGGGGGAACCAGCCCCAGCATTTT.

V is TRBV28 and J is TRBJ1-2; 8 bases agree with TRBD1. V shed 6 bases, J shed 4 bases, and the junction held 7 bases outside the gene matches. Germline assignment: CDR1 MDHEN and CDR2 SYDVKM. The CDR3 is 14 residues long. Here the CDR3 DNA reads TGTGCCAGCAGCCCAGGGGGCCTGAGCTATGGCTACACCTTC. Translated, it gives CASSPGGLSYGYTF.

Comment on this clone: Sequence at one end of the junction differs from germline and may be a read error. The chain couples TRBV5-1 to TRBJ1-1; TRBD1 matches 7 bases. This CDR3 has 14 amino acids. Germline CDR1 SGHRS, CDR2 YFSETQ. The CDR3 DNA reads TGCGCCAGCAGCACCGGGACAGCCTACACGGAAGCTTTCTTT. It yields the protein CASSTGTAYTEAFF.

This clone was counted a few times. Other DNA sequences in this sample translate to the same CDR3. The CDR3 DNA follows: TGCGCCAGCAGCTTGACAGGAAATAATGAAAAACTGTTTTTT. This sequence encodes CASSLTGNNEKLFF. This chain connects TRBV5-1 to TRBJ1-4; D perhaps matches TRBD1 (5 bases). Germline assignment: CDR1 SGHRS and CDR2 YFSETQ. The CDR3 is 14 amino acids. The V end lost 1 base, the J end lost 4 bases, and 8 bases lay between the germline ends.

This chain uses TRBV5-4 with TRBJ1-2; D is possibly TRBD1 (5 bases). The CDR3 loop spans 14 amino acids. Germline CDR1 is SGHNT and CDR2 is YYREEE (reference sequence). V dropped 5 bases and J dropped 0 bases, with 11 bases sitting between them. The DNA for the CDR3 is TGTGCCAGCAGGGTAGACAGAGCTAACTATGGCTACACCTTC. Translated, it gives CASRVDRANYGYTF. Full variable domain (rest looked up from reference TRBV5-4 and TRBJ1-2): ETGVTQSPTHLIKTRGQQVTLRCSSQSGHNTVSWYQQALGQGPQFIFQYYREEENGRGNFPPRFSGLQFPNYSSELNVNALELDDSALYLCASRVDRANYGYTFGSGTRLTVV.

J is TRBJ2-6 and V is TRBV7-8, with TRBD2 as a possible D gene (5 bases). The V gene lost 5 bases and the J gene lost 0 bases, with 20 bases spanning the gap. This CDR3 is 19 amino acids long. The germline V gene encodes CDR1 SGHVS and CDR2 FQNEAQ. The DNA of the CDR3 is TGTGCCAGCAGCCCTGAAGGGAGAGGGATGAGCTCTGGGGCCAACGTCCTGACTTTC. The encoded protein is CASSPEGRGMSSGANVLTF.

Concerning this clone itself: One junction end does not reproduce the germline sequence, and a read error may be involved. The chain recombines TRBV2 with TRBJ2-1; 10 bases are shared with TRBD1. Germline CDR1 SNHLY, CDR2 FYNNEI. The CDR3 length is 12 residues. For the CDR3, the DNA is TGTGCCAGCAGTGAGACAGGGGGCGCGGGGCTCTTC. This sequence encodes CASSETGGAGLF.

This clone appeared once. This chain links TRBV6-5 with TRBJ2-4; a possible D gene is TRBD1 (5 bases). This CDR3 has 11 amino acids. Trimming removed 5 bases at V and 10 bases at J, with 9 bases between. Germline CDR1 MNHEY, CDR2 SVGAGI. The CDR3 spells CASSKGPIQYF. Here the CDR3 DNA reads TGTGCCAGCAGTAAGGGGCCTATTCAGTACTTC.